These T cell receptor beta chains were read from a single sample in a study of CD8+CD57+ T cells in acquired aplastic anemia. TCRdb re-called the reads with MiXCR, one entry per CDR3 protein. Here the sample spans 150,000 to 200,000 distinct CDR3 sequences, 40% to 50% being singletons. What was sequenced was sorted CD4+, CD8+, or CD8+CD57+ T cells (not recorded which) from PBMCs. The receptors were sampled from a human donor with aplastic anemia. Each CDR3 is given with its conserved first and last residue. D genes are given only for firm matches. The size of a clone is reported for some rows only, either as once, few or many, or as a class for expanded clones.

clone size | D gene | J gene | V gene | CDR3 protein | CDR3 DNA
many | TRBD1 | TRBJ1-5 | TRBV4-1 | CASSQRQGSGQPQHF | TGCGCCAGCAGCCAGAGACAGGGGAGTGGGCAGCCCCAGCATTTT
many | NA | TRBJ2-7 | TRBV2 | CATRTQLVTQYF | TGTGCCACCCGCACCCAACTAGTTACGCAGTACTTC
NA | NA | TRBJ2-7 | TRBV20-1 | CSARDLRRSSYEQYF | TGCAGTGCTAGAGATCTTCGACGGAGCTCCTACGAGCAGTACTTC
many | TRBD2 | TRBJ2-3 | TRBV5-1 | CASKGTSGIYEQYF | TGCGCCAGCAAGGGGACTAGCGGGATCTACGAGCAGTATTTT
NA | TRBD2 | TRBJ2-7 | TRBV7-9 | CASSGGTYEQYF | TGTGCCAGCTCGGGGGGGACCTACGAGCAGTACTTC
NA | TRBD1 | TRBJ1-4 | TRBV6-1 | CASRGTGGGRANEKLFF | TGTGCCAGCAGGGGGACAGGGGGCGGCAGAGCTAATGAAAAACTGTTTTTT
NA | NA | TRBJ1-2 | TRBV24-1 | CATSDSPVDSDGYTF | TGTGCCACCAGTGATTCGCCGGTTGACTCAGATGGCTACACCTTC
NA | NA | TRBJ1-1 | TRBV14 | CASSQDTGAGWNTEAFF | TGTGCCAGCAGCCAAGATACGGGGGCAGGATGGAACACTGAAGCTTTCTTT
NA | NA | TRBJ1-6 | TRBV25-1 | CASSEAPLDSFYNSPLHF | TGTGCCAGCAGTGAGGCCCCTTTGGACAGTTTCTATAATTCACCCCTCCACTTT
NA | TRBD1 | TRBJ1-4 | TRBV25-1 | CASSRTGLANEKLFF | TGTGCCAGCAGTCGGACAGGGTTGGCGAATGAAAAACTGTTTTTT
NA | TRBD1 | TRBJ1-2 | TRBV7-2 | CASSSSGQGYGYTF | TGTGCCAGCAGCTCCAGCGGACAGGGCTATGGCTACACCTTC
NA | NA | TRBJ2-5 | TRBV15 | CATSRGYQETQYF | TGTGCCACCAGTCGGGGCTACCAAGAGACCCAGTACTTC
few | TRBD2 | TRBJ2-2 | TRBV29-1 | CSVGLAGTGELFF | TGCAGCGTTGGATTAGCGGGGACCGGGGAGCTGTTTTTT
NA | TRBD1 | TRBJ1-2 | TRBV24-1 | CATSDPGQSLYGYTF | TGTGCCACCAGTGATCCGGGACAGAGCCTCTATGGCTACACCTTC
NA | NA | TRBJ1-2 | TRBV11-2 | CASSPQTGLSDYGCTF | TGTGCCAGCAGCCCACAGACCGGGCTCTCGGACTATGGCTGCACCTTC
few | NA | TRBJ2-7 | TRBV10-3 | CAISDEVAAYEQYF | TGTGCCATCAGTGACGAGGTAGCGGCTTACGAGCAGTACTTC
NA | TRBD1 | TRBJ1-1 | TRBV10-1 | CASRRDRNTEAFF | TGCGCCAGCAGACGGGACAGAAACACTGAAGCTTTCTTT
NA | NA | TRBJ1-4 | TRBV30 | CAWSQGPPNEKLFF | TGTGCCTGGAGTCAAGGGCCCCCTAATGAAAAACTGTTTTTT
few | TRBD1 | TRBJ1-1 | TRBV9 | CASSAFEQGAYTEAFF | TGTGCCAGCAGCGCCTTCGAACAGGGGGCATACACTGAAGCTTTCTTT
few | TRBD1 | TRBJ2-1 | TRBV2 | CASSSGQGSYNEQFF | TGTGCCAGCAGCTCTGGACAGGGCTCCTACAATGAGCAGTTCTTC
NA | TRBD1 | TRBJ2-5 | TRBV9 | CASSAHDRGRETQYF | TGTGCCAGCAGCGCACACGACAGGGGGCGAGAGACCCAGTACTTC
NA | NA | TRBJ1-2 | TRBV5-1 | CASSLTGELGYTF | TGCGCCAGCAGCCTGACCGGGGAGCTTGGCTACACCTTC
NA | NA | TRBJ1-5 | TRBV19 | CASSMTSRSNQPQHF | TGTGCCAGTAGTATGACGAGCCGGAGCAATCAGCCCCAGCATTTT
NA | NA | TRBJ2-5 | TRBV11-2 | CASSLEGPSSQKTQYF | TGTGCCAGCAGCTTAGAAGGGCCTAGCAGTCAGAAGACCCAGTACTTC
many | NA | TRBJ1-1 | TRBV3-1 | CASSQRGGTNTEAFF | TGTGCCAGCAGCCAAAGAGGGGGAACGAACACTGAAGCTTTCTTT